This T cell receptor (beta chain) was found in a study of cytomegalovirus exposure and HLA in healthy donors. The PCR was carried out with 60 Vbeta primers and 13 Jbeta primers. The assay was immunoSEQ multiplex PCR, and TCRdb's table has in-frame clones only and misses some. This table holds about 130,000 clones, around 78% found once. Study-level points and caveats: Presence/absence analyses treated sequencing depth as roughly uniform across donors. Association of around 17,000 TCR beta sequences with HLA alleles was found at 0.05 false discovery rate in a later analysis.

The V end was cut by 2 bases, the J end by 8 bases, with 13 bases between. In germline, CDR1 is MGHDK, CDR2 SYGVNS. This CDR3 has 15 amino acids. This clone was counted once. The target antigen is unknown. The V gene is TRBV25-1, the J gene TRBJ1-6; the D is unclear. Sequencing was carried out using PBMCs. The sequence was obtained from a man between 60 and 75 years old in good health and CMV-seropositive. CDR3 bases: TGTGCCAGCAGTGAACGGAACAGCCTCTATTCACCCCTCCACTTT. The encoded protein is CASSERNSLYSPLHF.